This entry describes one TCR beta chain. Its antigen is not known. Germline CDR1 is MNHEY and CDR2 is SMNVEV (reference sequence). Trimming left V 8 bases short and J 1 base short, with 9 bases between. The length of the CDR3 is 14 residues. The data were taken from a study of beta chain features in type 1 diabetes. The authors sorted CD4+ naive, central memory, regulatory and stem cell-like memory cells via CD45RO/CCR7/CD25/CD127/CD95/CD27. Notes on the study in general: Healthy donors had naive, central memory and Treg TCRB repertoires that appeared less similar than those seen among patients.

cDNA synthesis used the whole RNA isolate, giving expressed TCRB sequences. Profiled with immunoSEQ multiplex PCR; TCRdb holds only in-frame clones, not every one. The table records hundreds of thousands of clones, about 29% of them present only once. Material for sequencing was naive CD4+ T cells from blood. This TCR derives from a man aged 18 to 30 in good health. The chain combines TRBV27 with TRBJ2-6; D may be TRBD2 (5 bases). The CDR3 here is CASGRYSGANVLTF. The CDR3 DNA reads as TGTGCCAGCGGGAGATATTCTGGGGCCAACGTCCTGACTTTC.